Listed here is a single T cell receptor (beta chain). The CDR3 runs to 15 residues. CDR1 and CDR2 (germline): SGHNT, YENEEA. V dropped 4 bases and J dropped 2; count of bases not matched to a gene: 3. The data belong to a study of blood T cell repertoires in COVID-19. For the study at large: Acute and convalescent COVID-19 specimens originated in the United States, Italy and Spain. In each case, the material was cDNA or gDNA derived from T cells, B-cell-depleted T cells, or PBMCs.

Original handling: Reference gene primer amplification in the assay estimated nucleated cell counts. Sequencing was performed with immunoSEQ multiplex PCR; in TCRdb, only in-frame clones are kept and a portion is missing. V and J calls and clone size come straight from that table; D and trimming were deduced from the DNA. The sample lists 120,000 to 150,000 clones, around nine tenths occurring once. Sequencing was carried out using peripheral blood. The clonotype was recovered from a human donor in a cohort sampled during active COVID-19. V is TRBV11-3 and J is TRBJ2-5; TRBD2 aligns across 11 bases. The CDR3 DNA reads TGTGCCAGCAGCTCCGGGACTAGCGGTCAAGAGACCCAGTACTTC. Its protein product is CASSSGTSGQETQYF.